A selection of T cell receptor beta chains follows, all from one sample in a study of T cells in Graves' hyperthyroidism and ophthalmopathy. TCRdb used MiXCR to reprocess the multiplex PCR reads, holding one entry per CDR3 protein. The sample holds fewer than 300,000 distinct CDR3 sequences, less than 30% seen once. The sequencing input was blood. The receptors stem from a man aged 35-49 years with Graves' hyperthyroidism that later progressed to Graves' ophthalmopathy. Each CDR3 is given with its conserved first and last residue. The order of the fields is CDR3 length, J gene, V gene, D gene, clone size, CDR3 DNA, CDR3 protein. The D gene is left open where the match is weak. Rows give clone size only sometimes, using once, few, many, or a class for an expanded clone.

15,TRBJ2-7,TRBV24-1,TRBD1,many,TGTGCCACCAGTGATTCTAGGACAGGGGACCACGAGCAGTACTTC,CATSDSRTGDHEQYF
14,TRBJ2-5,TRBV6-1,TRBD1,.,TGTGCCAGCAGTCCGTGGGACAGGCAAGAGACCCAGTACTTC,CASSPWDRQETQYF
15,TRBJ1-1,TRBV5-4,TRBD1,many,TGTGCCAGCAGCTCATGGACAGGGGAGGGCACTGAAGCTTTCTTT,CASSSWTGEGTEAFF
17,TRBJ2-2,TRBV15,TRBD1,many,TGTGCCACCAGCAGAGATCAGGGGGCAGGGGGTGCCGGGGAGCTGTTTTTT,CATSRDQGAGGAGELFF
13,TRBJ2-7,TRBV20-1,.,.,TGCAGTGCTAGAGATGTGGGAACTCGCGAGCAGTACTTC,CSARDVGTREQYF
12,TRBJ1-5,TRBV12-3/TRBV12-4,.,many,TGTGCCAGCCGGGGGAGTCCAGGGCCCCAGCATTTT,CASRGSPGPQHF
16,TRBJ1-6,TRBV6-5,.,many,TGTGCCAGCAGTTACACCAGGAGCTCCTATAATTCACCCCTCCACTTT,CASSYTRSSYNSPLHF
15,TRBJ2-7,TRBV6-7,.,many,TGTGCCAGCAACCAACTGGGGGGTAGCGACTACGAGCAGTACTTC,CASNQLGGSDYEQYF
14,TRBJ2-4,TRBV6-1,.,.,TGTGCCAGCAGTGAAGCGGGGACCAAAAACATTCAGTACTTC,CASSEAGTKNIQYF
16,TRBJ2-5,TRBV2,TRBD1,.,TGTGCCAGCAGTGACCCAGGGGGTACCCCCCAAGAGACCCAGTACTTC,CASSDPGGTPQETQYF
16,TRBJ2-2,TRBV6-5,.,many,TGTGCCAGCAATCGGCAGGGCGGTCTAGACACCGGGGAGCTGTTTTTT,CASNRQGGLDTGELFF
14,TRBJ2-3,TRBV19,TRBD2,many,TGTGCCAGTAAACTAGCGGGAACCACAGATACGCAGTATTTT,CASKLAGTTDTQYF
14,TRBJ2-7,TRBV27,TRBD1,once,TGTGCCAGCAGTTCAGACAGGGTTCCATACGAGCAGTACTTC,CASSSDRVPYEQYF
18,TRBJ2-6,TRBV19,TRBD1,many,TGTGCCAGTAGTATAGGAGGGGGCACCTTCTCTGGGGCCAACGTCCTGACTTTC,CASSIGGGTFSGANVLTF
16,TRBJ2-7,TRBV20-1,TRBD2,many,TGCAGTGCTAGACTAAAAACGGGACTAGGCCTCTCGGAGCAGTACTTC,CSARLKTGLGLSEQYF
12,TRBJ1-1,TRBV25-1,.,many,TGTGCCAGCAGTGACGCGACAAGGGAAGCTTTCTTT,CASSDATREAFF
16,TRBJ2-2,TRBV18,.,.,TGTGCCAGCTCACAAGGTGGGAGGCCTCACACCGGGGAGCTGTTTTTT,CASSQGGRPHTGELFF
16,TRBJ2-7,TRBV7-6,TRBD1,many,TGTGCCAGCAGCTTAGAACGGACAGGCTCAGTCCACGAGCAGTACTTC,CASSLERTGSVHEQYF
19,TRBJ1-1,TRBV14,.,many,TGTGCCAGCAGCCAAGATGCCGGGGTAGTTGGGGAGTTGAACACTGAAGCTTTCTTT,CASSQDAGVVGELNTEAFF
13,TRBJ1-6,TRBV28,.,.,TGTGCCTCGAAGGTTTTCTATAATTCACCCCTCCACTTT,CASKVFYNSPLHF
13,TRBJ2-7,TRBV6-1,.,.,TGTGCCAGCAGAAGACAAACGGGGGAGGAGCAGTACTTC,CASRRQTGEEQYF
13,TRBJ1-1,TRBV18,.,few,TGTGCCAGCTCAGCCGGGCGGAACACTGAAGCTTTCTTT,CASSAGRNTEAFF
14,TRBJ2-7,TRBV6-2/TRBV6-3,.,.,TGTGCCAGCAAAAAGACCGGGAGCTCCTACGAGCAGTACTTC,CASKKTGSSYEQYF
16,TRBJ2-2,TRBV3-1,TRBD2,few,TGTGCCAGCAGCCAGGGGGGGGGGTCGCTTACCGGGGAGCTGTTTTTT,CASSQGGGSLTGELFF
14,TRBJ2-7,TRBV6-5,TRBD1,many,TGTGCCAGCAGCTTGGGGACAGGACAGTACGAGCAGTACTTC,CASSLGTGQYEQYF
15,TRBJ2-5,TRBV12-3/TRBV12-4,.,many,TGTGCCAGCAGTTTTGGTGCAGGGATTGGGGAGACCCAGTACTTC,CASSFGAGIGETQYF